This is a list of T cell receptor beta chains from one sample in a study of CD8+ T cells in alopecia areata. Profiling relied on immunoSEQ multiplex PCR, and the TCRdb table lists in-frame clones only, not all of them. The sample holds 89,000 or so clones, roughly half seen once. The sequenced material came from NKG2D-high CD8+ T cells sorted from blood. Receptors originate from a human donor with alopecia areata. Both conserved end residues are part of each CDR3. Each record gives: clone size, V gene, D gene, J gene, CDR3 DNA, CDR3 protein. The D gene is left open where the match is weak. Clone sizes are given selectively: once, few, many, or a class where the clone is expanded.

abundance: once; v_gene: TRBV30; d_gene: .; j_gene: TRBJ2-1; CDR3nt: TGTGCCTGGAACTATGGGGCCAATGAGCAGTTCTTC; CDR3aa: CAWNYGANEQFF
abundance: .; v_gene: TRBV15; d_gene: .; j_gene: TRBJ1-5; CDR3nt: TGTGCCACCAGCAGAGCCAATCAGCCCCAGCATTTT; CDR3aa: CATSRANQPQHF
abundance: few; v_gene: TRBV28; d_gene: .; j_gene: TRBJ2-5; CDR3nt: TGTGCCAGCAGTCTCGACAGGCCCCTTGAGACCCAGTACTTC; CDR3aa: CASSLDRPLETQYF
abundance: few; v_gene: TRBV29-1; d_gene: .; j_gene: TRBJ2-1; CDR3nt: TGCAGCGCCGCCACTACATTCGACAGCCCCAAGGGCAATGAGCAGTTCTTC; CDR3aa: CSAATTFDSPKGNEQFF
abundance: few; v_gene: TRBV7-9; d_gene: TRBD1; j_gene: TRBJ1-2; CDR3nt: TGTGCCAGCAGCCCAGGGGGCGGCTATGGCTACACCTTC; CDR3aa: CASSPGGGYGYTF
abundance: .; v_gene: TRBV27; d_gene: TRBD2; j_gene: TRBJ2-3; CDR3nt: TGTGCCAGCAGAACCGGCGGGGGGGGAACCACGCAGTATTTT; CDR3aa: CASRTGGGGTTQYF
abundance: .; v_gene: TRBV5-1; d_gene: .; j_gene: TRBJ2-7; CDR3nt: TGCGCCAGCAGCTCATGGCCGCTTACGTACGAGCAGTACTTC; CDR3aa: CASSSWPLTYEQYF
abundance: .; v_gene: TRBV2; d_gene: .; j_gene: TRBJ2-3; CDR3nt: TGTGCCACCTACACAGATACGCAGTATTTT; CDR3aa: CATYTDTQYF
abundance: .; v_gene: TRBV7-9; d_gene: .; j_gene: TRBJ2-5; CDR3nt: TGTGCCAGCAGCACCGCCGCCAGCCGACCTCAAGAGACCCAGTACTTC; CDR3aa: CASSTAASRPQETQYF
abundance: .; v_gene: TRBV5-4; d_gene: TRBD1; j_gene: TRBJ2-4; CDR3nt: TGTGCCAGCAGCTTGGGAACGGGGACAGCAGAAAACATTCAGTACTTC; CDR3aa: CASSLGTGTAENIQYF
abundance: .; v_gene: TRBV27; d_gene: TRBD2; j_gene: TRBJ2-5; CDR3nt: TGTGCCAGCAGTTTCGGAGCGGGGGGAGAGACCCAGTACTTC; CDR3aa: CASSFGAGGETQYF
abundance: once; v_gene: TRBV29-1; d_gene: TRBD2; j_gene: TRBJ2-7; CDR3nt: TGCAGCGTTGACGGGGGGGCTAATGAGCAGTACTTC; CDR3aa: CSVDGGANEQYF
abundance: .; v_gene: TRBV7-9; d_gene: .; j_gene: TRBJ2-5; CDR3nt: TGTGCCAGCAGCTTCCCCTCTAGGGGCCCAGGGGAGACCCAGTACTTC; CDR3aa: CASSFPSRGPGETQYF
abundance: few; v_gene: TRBV2; d_gene: .; j_gene: TRBJ2-7; CDR3nt: TGTGCCAGCAGGACATCCGGAACAGGGCAGTACGAGCAGTACTTC; CDR3aa: CASRTSGTGQYEQYF
abundance: few; v_gene: TRBV6-5; d_gene: .; j_gene: TRBJ2-7; CDR3nt: TGTGCCAGCAGTTACTCCGATACCTACGAGCAGTACTTC; CDR3aa: CASSYSDTYEQYF
abundance: many; v_gene: TRBV13; d_gene: .; j_gene: TRBJ1-1; CDR3nt: TGTGCCAGCAGCCAGCCCCCAACACTGAGGAACACTGAAGCTTTCTTT; CDR3aa: CASSQPPTLRNTEAFF
abundance: .; v_gene: TRBV5-6; d_gene: TRBD2; j_gene: TRBJ2-7; CDR3nt: TGTGCCAGCAGCTTGGCAGGGACTAGCGGGAGACCTACCTACGAGCAGTACTTC; CDR3aa: CASSLAGTSGRPTYEQYF
abundance: .; v_gene: TRBV15; d_gene: TRBD1; j_gene: TRBJ2-5; CDR3nt: TGTGCCACCAGCCCGACAGGGTCTGGGGAGACCCAGTACTTC; CDR3aa: CATSPTGSGETQYF
abundance: .; v_gene: TRBV29-1; d_gene: .; j_gene: TRBJ2-7; CDR3nt: TGCAGCGTTGTTGTGCCGGCACACTCCTACGAGCAGTACTTC; CDR3aa: CSVVVPAHSYEQYF
abundance: once; v_gene: TRBV6-6; d_gene: TRBD2; j_gene: TRBJ2-7; CDR3nt: TGTGCCAGCAGTAGCGGGGACGCCTACGAGCAGTACTTC; CDR3aa: CASSSGDAYEQYF
abundance: .; v_gene: TRBV28; d_gene: TRBD2; j_gene: TRBJ2-1; CDR3nt: TGTGCCAGCAGTCTCCCAACAGCGGGGTCCTACAATGAGCAGTTCTTC; CDR3aa: CASSLPTAGSYNEQFF
abundance: few; v_gene: TRBV29-1; d_gene: .; j_gene: TRBJ2-1; CDR3nt: TGCAGCGTTATGAGACGCTCCTACAATGAGCAGTTCTTC; CDR3aa: CSVMRRSYNEQFF
abundance: .; v_gene: TRBV29-1; d_gene: .; j_gene: TRBJ1-2; CDR3nt: TGCAGCGTTTTTGACGGTCTGGACTATGGCTACACCTTC; CDR3aa: CSVFDGLDYGYTF
abundance: .; v_gene: TRBV7-3; d_gene: .; j_gene: TRBJ1-1; CDR3nt: TGTGCCAGCAGCTCCAGGTTCGAGAAGGCTTTCTTT; CDR3aa: CASSSRFEKAFF
abundance: .; v_gene: TRBV4-3; d_gene: .; j_gene: TRBJ2-7; CDR3nt: TGCGCCAGCAGCCAAGCAGGGCAGTCCTACGAGCAGTACTTC; CDR3aa: CASSQAGQSYEQYF
abundance: .; v_gene: TRBV15; d_gene: .; j_gene: TRBJ1-1; CDR3nt: TGTGCCACCAGCTCGGAGAACACTGAAGCTTTCTTT; CDR3aa: CATSSENTEAFF
abundance: .; v_gene: TRBV9; d_gene: .; j_gene: TRBJ2-2; CDR3nt: TGTGCCAGCAGCGCCACAGCGGCCGGGGAGCTGTTTTTT; CDR3aa: CASSATAAGELFF
abundance: .; v_gene: TRBV5-6; d_gene: .; j_gene: TRBJ2-1; CDR3nt: TGTGCCAGCAGCTTGGCAAGCCCTCATGAGCAGTTCTTC; CDR3aa: CASSLASPHEQFF
abundance: .; v_gene: TRBV29-1; d_gene: TRBD1; j_gene: TRBJ2-1; CDR3nt: TGCAGCGTTTCACGGGAACAGGGGATTTCCTACAATGAGCAGTTCTTC; CDR3aa: CSVSREQGISYNEQFF
abundance: .; v_gene: TRBV27; d_gene: .; j_gene: TRBJ1-1; CDR3nt: TGTGCCAGCAGTTCCTGGGTGAACACTGAAGCTTTCTTT; CDR3aa: CASSSWVNTEAFF
abundance: .; v_gene: TRBV27; d_gene: .; j_gene: TRBJ1-1; CDR3nt: TGTGCCAGCAGTCCAATTACATGGGCCACTGAAGCTTTCTTT; CDR3aa: CASSPITWATEAFF
abundance: .; v_gene: TRBV5-1; d_gene: .; j_gene: TRBJ2-1; CDR3nt: TGCGCCAGCAGCCTGAGAAGAGAGCAGTTCTTC; CDR3aa: CASSLRREQFF
abundance: .; v_gene: TRBV4-1; d_gene: TRBD2; j_gene: TRBJ2-7; CDR3nt: TGCGCCAGCAGCCCAGGGACTAGCGGGAGCTACGAGCAGTACTTC; CDR3aa: CASSPGTSGSYEQYF
abundance: .; v_gene: TRBV4-1; d_gene: .; j_gene: TRBJ2-7; CDR3nt: TGCGCCAGCAGCCAAGTTGGGCGCCGGGAGCAGTACTTC; CDR3aa: CASSQVGRREQYF
abundance: .; v_gene: TRBV30; d_gene: TRBD2; j_gene: TRBJ2-7; CDR3nt: TGTGCCTGGAGTGGACTAGCGGGAGCCTACGAGCAGTACTTC; CDR3aa: CAWSGLAGAYEQYF
abundance: .; v_gene: TRBV2; d_gene: .; j_gene: TRBJ1-1; CDR3nt: TGTGCCAGCGGCCGCCCGGGCAGGAATTTTGAAGCTTTCTTT; CDR3aa: CASGRPGRNFEAFF
abundance: .; v_gene: TRBV23-1; d_gene: .; j_gene: TRBJ2-1; CDR3nt: TGCGCCAGCGGAATTCCGGGACAAACAGCGGGACCCACCTACAATGAGCAGTTCTTC; CDR3aa: CASGIPGQTAGPTYNEQFF
abundance: .; v_gene: TRBV29-1; d_gene: .; j_gene: TRBJ2-7; CDR3nt: TGCAGCGTTGAATCGGGGGACCTTTACGAGCAGTACTTC; CDR3aa: CSVESGDLYEQYF
abundance: .; v_gene: TRBV4-1; d_gene: .; j_gene: TRBJ2-2; CDR3nt: TGCGCCAGCAGCCACGGACAAGGGGTGGTCGGGGAGCTGTTTTTT; CDR3aa: CASSHGQGVVGELFF
abundance: .; v_gene: TRBV27; d_gene: .; j_gene: TRBJ1-2; CDR3nt: TGTGCCAGCGGTGGAAGGGGTGGCTACACCTTC; CDR3aa: CASGGRGGYTF
abundance: .; v_gene: TRBV7-2; d_gene: .; j_gene: TRBJ2-1; CDR3nt: TGTGCCAGCAGCTTAGAAGGTCTCGTTCTCGGTGAGCAGTTCTTC; CDR3aa: CASSLEGLVLGEQFF
abundance: .; v_gene: TRBV28; d_gene: .; j_gene: TRBJ2-1; CDR3nt: TGTGCCAGCACCCCGGGACTGCAATACAATGAGCAGTTCTTC; CDR3aa: CASTPGLQYNEQFF
abundance: once; v_gene: TRBV6-5; d_gene: .; j_gene: TRBJ2-7; CDR3nt: TGTGCCAGCCGCGGACTAGGGGGCGAGCAGTACTTC; CDR3aa: CASRGLGGEQYF
abundance: .; v_gene: TRBV7-9; d_gene: .; j_gene: TRBJ1-2; CDR3nt: TGTGCCAGCTCCTTCCCTTCCGAGGGAGAGAGCTATGGCTACACCTTC; CDR3aa: CASSFPSEGESYGYTF